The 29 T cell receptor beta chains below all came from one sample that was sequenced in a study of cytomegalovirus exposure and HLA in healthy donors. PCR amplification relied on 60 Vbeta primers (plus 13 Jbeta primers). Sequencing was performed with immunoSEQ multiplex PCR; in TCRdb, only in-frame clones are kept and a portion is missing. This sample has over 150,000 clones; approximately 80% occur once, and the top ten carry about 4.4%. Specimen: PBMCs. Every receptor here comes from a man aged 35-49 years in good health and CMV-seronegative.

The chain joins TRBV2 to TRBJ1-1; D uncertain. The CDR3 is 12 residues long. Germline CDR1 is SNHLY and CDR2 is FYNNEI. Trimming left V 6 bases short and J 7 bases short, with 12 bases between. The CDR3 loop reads CASSPKRGEAFF. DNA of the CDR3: TGTGCCAGCAGCCCCAAGCGGGGTGAAGCTTTCTTT. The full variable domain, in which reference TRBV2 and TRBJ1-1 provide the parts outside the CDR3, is EPEVTQTPSHQVTQMGQEVILRCVPISNHLYFYWYRQILGQKVEFLVSFYNNEISEKSEIFDDQFSVERPDGSNFTLKIRSTKLEDSAMYFCASSPKRGEAFFGQGTRLTVV.

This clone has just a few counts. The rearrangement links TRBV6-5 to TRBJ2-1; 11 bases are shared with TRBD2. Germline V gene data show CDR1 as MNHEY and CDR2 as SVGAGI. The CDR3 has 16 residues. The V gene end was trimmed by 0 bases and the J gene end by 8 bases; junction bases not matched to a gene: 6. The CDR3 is CASSYSMSGLADEQFF. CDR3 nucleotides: TGTGCCAGCAGTTACTCAATGTCGGGACTAGCGGATGAGCAGTTCTTC.

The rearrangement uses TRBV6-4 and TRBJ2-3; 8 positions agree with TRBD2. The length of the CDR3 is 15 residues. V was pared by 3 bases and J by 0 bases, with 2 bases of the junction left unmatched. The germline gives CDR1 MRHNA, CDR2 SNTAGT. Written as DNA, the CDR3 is TGTGCCAGCAGTGAGGTAGCGGGGAGCACAGATACGCAGTATTTT. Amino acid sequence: CASSEVAGSTDTQYF.

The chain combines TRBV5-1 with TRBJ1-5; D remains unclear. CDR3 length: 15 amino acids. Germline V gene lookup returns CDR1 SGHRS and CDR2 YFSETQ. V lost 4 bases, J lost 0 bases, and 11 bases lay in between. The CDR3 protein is CASSHQAISNQPQHF. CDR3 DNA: TGCGCCAGCAGCCACCAGGCAATTAGCAATCAGCCCCAGCATTTT. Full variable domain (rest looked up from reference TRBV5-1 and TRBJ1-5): KAGVTQTPRYLIKTRGQQVTLSCSPISGHRSVSWYQQTPGQGLQFLFEYFSETQRNKGNFPGRFSGRQFSNSRSEMNVSTLELGDSALYLCASSHQAISNQPQHFGDGTRLSIL.

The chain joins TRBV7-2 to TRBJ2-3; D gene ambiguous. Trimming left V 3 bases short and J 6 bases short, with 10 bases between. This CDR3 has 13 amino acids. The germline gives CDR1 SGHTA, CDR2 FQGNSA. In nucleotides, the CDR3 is TGTGCCAGCAGCTTCGTTCAGGCCGATACGCAGTATTTT. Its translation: CASSFVQADTQYF.

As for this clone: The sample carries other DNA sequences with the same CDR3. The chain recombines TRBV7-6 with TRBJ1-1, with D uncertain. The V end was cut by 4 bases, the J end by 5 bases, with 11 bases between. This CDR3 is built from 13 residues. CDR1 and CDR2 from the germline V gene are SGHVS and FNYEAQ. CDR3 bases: TGTGCCAGCAGCTCTGATGGAGGGACTGAAGCTTTCTTT. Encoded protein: CASSSDGGTEAFF.

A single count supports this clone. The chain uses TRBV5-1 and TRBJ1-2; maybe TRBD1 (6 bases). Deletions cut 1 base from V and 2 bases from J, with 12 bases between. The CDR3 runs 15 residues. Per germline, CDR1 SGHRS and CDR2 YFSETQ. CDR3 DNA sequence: TGCGCCAGCAGCTTGTCCCCAGGGACAAACTATGGCTACACCTTC. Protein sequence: CASSLSPGTNYGYTF.

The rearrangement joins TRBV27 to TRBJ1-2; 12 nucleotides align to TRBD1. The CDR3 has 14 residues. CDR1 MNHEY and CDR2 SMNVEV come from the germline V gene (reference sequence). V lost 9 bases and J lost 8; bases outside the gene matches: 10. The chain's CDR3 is CASSRDRGLGGYTF. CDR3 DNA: TGTGCCAGTTCCCGGGACAGGGGGCTGGGAGGCTACACCTTC.

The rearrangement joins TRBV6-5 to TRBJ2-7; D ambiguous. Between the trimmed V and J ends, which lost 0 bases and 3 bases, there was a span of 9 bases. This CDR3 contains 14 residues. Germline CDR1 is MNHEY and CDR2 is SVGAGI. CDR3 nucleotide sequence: TGTGCCAGCAGTTACTCCGGGTTTCGCTACGAGCAGTACTTC. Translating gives CASSYSGFRYEQYF.

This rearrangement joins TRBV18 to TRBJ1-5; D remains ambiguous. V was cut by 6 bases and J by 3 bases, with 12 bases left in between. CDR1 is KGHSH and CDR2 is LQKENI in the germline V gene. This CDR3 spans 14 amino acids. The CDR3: CASSEQDLNQPQHF. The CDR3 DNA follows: TGTGCCAGCTCGGAGCAAGACCTCAATCAGCCCCAGCATTTT.

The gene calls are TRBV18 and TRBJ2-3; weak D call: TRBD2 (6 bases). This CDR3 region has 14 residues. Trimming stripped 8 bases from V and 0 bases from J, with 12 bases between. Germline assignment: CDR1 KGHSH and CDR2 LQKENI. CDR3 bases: TGTGCCAGCCGACCGGGACTTAGCACAGATACGCAGTATTTT. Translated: CASRPGLSTDTQYF.

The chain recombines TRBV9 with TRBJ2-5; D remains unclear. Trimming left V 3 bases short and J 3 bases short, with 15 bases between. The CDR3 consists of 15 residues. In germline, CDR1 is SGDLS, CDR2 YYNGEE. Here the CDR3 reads CASSDVITPEETQYF. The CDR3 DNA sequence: TGTGCCAGCAGCGACGTAATTACTCCCGAAGAGACCCAGTACTTC.

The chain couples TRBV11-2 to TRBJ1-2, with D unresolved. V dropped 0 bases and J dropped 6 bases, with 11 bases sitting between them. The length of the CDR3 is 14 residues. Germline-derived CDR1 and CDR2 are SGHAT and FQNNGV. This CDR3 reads CASSLDGKTDGYTF. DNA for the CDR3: TGTGCCAGCAGCTTAGACGGGAAAACAGATGGCTACACCTTC.

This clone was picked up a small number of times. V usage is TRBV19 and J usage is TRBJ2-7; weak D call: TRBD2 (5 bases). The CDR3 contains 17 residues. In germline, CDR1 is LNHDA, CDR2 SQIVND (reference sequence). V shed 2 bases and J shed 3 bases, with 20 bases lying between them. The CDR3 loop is CASSISQDSLTHYEQYF. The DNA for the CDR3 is TGTGCCAGTAGTATATCTCAGGACTCGCTTACTCACTACGAGCAGTACTTC.

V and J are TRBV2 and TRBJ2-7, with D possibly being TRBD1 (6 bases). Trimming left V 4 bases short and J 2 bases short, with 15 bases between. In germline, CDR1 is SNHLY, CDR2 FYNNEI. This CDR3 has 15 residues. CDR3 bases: TGTGCCAGCAGTGCCCCGGAGAGGGGGACCTACGAGCAGTACTTC. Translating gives CASSAPERGTYEQYF.

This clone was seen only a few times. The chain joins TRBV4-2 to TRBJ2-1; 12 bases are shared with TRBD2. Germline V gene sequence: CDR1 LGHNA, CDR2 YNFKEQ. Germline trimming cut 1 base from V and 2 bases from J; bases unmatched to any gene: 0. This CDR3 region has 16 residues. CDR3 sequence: CASSQGTSGAYNEQFF. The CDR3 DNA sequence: TGTGCCAGCAGCCAAGGGACTAGCGGGGCCTACAATGAGCAGTTCTTC.

Here the CDR3 reads CASSRGLAVEQYF. CDR3 DNA sequence: TGTGCCAGCAGCCGGGGACTAGCGGTCGAGCAGTACTTC. V gene TRBV5-8 combines with J gene TRBJ2-7; 11 nucleotides line up with TRBD2. V was pared by 4 bases and J by 6 bases, with 3 bases of the junction left unmatched. Per the germline V gene, CDR1 is SGHTS and CDR2 is YDEGEE. This CDR3 contains 13 residues.

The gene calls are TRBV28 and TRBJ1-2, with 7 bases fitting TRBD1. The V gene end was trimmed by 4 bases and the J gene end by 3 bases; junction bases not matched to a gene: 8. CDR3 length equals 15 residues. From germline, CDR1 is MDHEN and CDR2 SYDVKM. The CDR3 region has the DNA TGTGCCAGCAGTTCGTCGACAGGGTCGTACTATGGCTACACCTTC. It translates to CASSSSTGSYYGYTF.

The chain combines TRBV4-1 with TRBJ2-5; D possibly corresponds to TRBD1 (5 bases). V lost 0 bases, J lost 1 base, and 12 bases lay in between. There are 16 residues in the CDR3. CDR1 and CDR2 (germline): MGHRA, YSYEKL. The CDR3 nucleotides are TGCGCCAGCAGCCAAGATGGGGCGGTCCCCCAAGAGACCCAGTACTTC. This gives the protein CASSQDGAVPQETQYF.

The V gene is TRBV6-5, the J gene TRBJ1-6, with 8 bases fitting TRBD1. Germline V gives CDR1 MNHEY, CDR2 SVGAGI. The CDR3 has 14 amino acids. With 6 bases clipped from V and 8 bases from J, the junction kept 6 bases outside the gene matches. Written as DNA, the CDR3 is TGTGCCAGCAGCCCCGGGACAGGCTATTCACCCCTCCACTTT. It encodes CASSPGTGYSPLHF.

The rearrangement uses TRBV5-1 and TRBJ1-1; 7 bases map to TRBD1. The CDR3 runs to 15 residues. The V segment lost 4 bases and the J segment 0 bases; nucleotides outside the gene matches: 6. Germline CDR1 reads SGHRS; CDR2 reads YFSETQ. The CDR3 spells CASSRGTALNTEAFF. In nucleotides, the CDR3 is TGCGCCAGCAGCCGGGGGACAGCGCTGAACACTGAAGCTTTCTTT.

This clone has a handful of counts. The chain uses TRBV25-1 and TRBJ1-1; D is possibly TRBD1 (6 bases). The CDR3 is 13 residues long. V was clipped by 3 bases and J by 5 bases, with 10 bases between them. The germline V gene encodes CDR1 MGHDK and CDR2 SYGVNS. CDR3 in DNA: TGTGCCAGCAGTGAGTCAGGGGTGACTGAAGCTTTCTTT. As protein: CASSESGVTEAFF.

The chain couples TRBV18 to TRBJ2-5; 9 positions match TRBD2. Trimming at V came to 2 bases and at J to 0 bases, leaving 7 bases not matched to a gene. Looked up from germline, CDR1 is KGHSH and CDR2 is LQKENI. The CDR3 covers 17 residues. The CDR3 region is CASSPAERGVYQETQYF. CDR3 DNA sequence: TGTGCCAGCTCACCAGCCGAGCGGGGGGTGTACCAAGAGACCCAGTACTTC. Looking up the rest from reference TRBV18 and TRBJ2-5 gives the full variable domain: NAGVMQNPRHLVRRRGQEARLRCSPMKGHSHVYWYRQLPEEGLKFMVYLQKENIIDESGMPKERFSAEFPKEGPSILRIQQVVRGDSAAYFCASSPAERGVYQETQYFGPGTRLLVL.

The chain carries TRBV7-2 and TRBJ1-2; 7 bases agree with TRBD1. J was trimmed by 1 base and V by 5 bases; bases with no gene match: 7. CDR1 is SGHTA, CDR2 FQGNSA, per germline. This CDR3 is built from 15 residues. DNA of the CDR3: TGTGCCAGCAGCGAACCGGGACAGTATAACTATGGCTACACCTTC. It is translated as CASSEPGQYNYGYTF.

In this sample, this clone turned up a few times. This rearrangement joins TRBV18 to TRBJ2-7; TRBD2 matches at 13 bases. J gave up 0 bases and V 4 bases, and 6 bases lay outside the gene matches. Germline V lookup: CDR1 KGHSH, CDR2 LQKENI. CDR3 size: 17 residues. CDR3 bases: TGTGCCAGCTCACGACTAGCGGGGGGACAAGGCTCCTACGAGCAGTACTTC. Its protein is CASSRLAGGQGSYEQYF.

The CDR3 coding sequence is TGTGCCAGCAGGTCCGCCGGGACAGGGGCCTACGAGCAGTACTTC. It codes for CASRSAGTGAYEQYF. This sequence joins TRBV28 and TRBJ2-7, with TRBD1 matching over 10 bases. V dropped 6 bases and J dropped 2; count of bases not matched to a gene: 7. CDR3 length: 15 amino acids. Germline CDR1 is MDHEN and CDR2 is SYDVKM.

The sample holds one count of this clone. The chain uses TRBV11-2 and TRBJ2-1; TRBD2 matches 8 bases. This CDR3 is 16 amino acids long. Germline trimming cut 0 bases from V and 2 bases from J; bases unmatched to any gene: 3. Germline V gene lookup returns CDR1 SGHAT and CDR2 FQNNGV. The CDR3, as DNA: TGTGCCAGCAGCTTAGACGGGGGGGCCACCTACAATGAGCAGTTCTTC. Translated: CASSLDGGATYNEQFF.

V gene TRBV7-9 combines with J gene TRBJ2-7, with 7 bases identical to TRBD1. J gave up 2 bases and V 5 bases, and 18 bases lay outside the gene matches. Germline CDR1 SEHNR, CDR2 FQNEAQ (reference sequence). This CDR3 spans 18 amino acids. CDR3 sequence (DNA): TGTGCCAGCAGCCCCACCGGGACAGCCTCTATATTGACCTACGAGCAGTACTTC. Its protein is CASSPTGTASILTYEQYF.

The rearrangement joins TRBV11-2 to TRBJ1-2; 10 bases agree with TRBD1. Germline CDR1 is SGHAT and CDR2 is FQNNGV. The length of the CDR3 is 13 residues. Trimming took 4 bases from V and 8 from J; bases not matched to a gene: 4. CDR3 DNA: TGTGCCAGCAGCTCTGGACAGGGGGTGGGCTACACCTTC. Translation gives CASSSGQGVGYTF.